The 8 T cell receptor beta chains in this list originate from one sample, sequenced in a study of sequential checkpoint blockade in melanoma. The repertoire was sequenced with immunoSEQ multiplex PCR; TCRdb's copy has only in-frame clones and lacks some. The sample lists around 12,000 clones, about three quarters seen once, with 9% to 12% in the top ten. Stated treatment: randomized to nivolumab then ipilimumab (arm A) or the reverse (arm B). Material: CD8+ T cells sorted from blood (inferred from file names), obtained from a patient given nivolumab and ipilimumab in sequence. These receptors were taken from a human donor with melanoma.

The V gene is TRBV10-2, the J gene TRBJ1-5, with D possibly being TRBD1 (6 bases). Germline assignment: CDR1 WSHSY and CDR2 SAAADI. CDR3 size: 14 residues. Trimming cost V 3 bases and J 6 bases, with 12 bases left between them. The chain's CDR3 is CASSDLGALQPQHF. CDR3 nucleotides: TGCGCCAGCAGTGATTTGGGGGCTCTTCAGCCCCAGCATTTT.

The chain uses TRBV7-9 and TRBJ1-6, with 9 bases that match TRBD1. Losses at the gene ends were 2 bases for V and 7 bases for J; bases not matched to a gene: 9. The CDR3 runs to 17 residues. Germline lookup yields CDR1 SEHNR and CDR2 FQNEAQ (reference sequence). The chain's CDR3 is CASSLRTTGTGNSPLHF. DNA of the CDR3: TGTGCCAGCAGCTTACGTACCACCGGGACAGGGAATTCACCCCTCCACTTT.

The chain uses TRBV7-9 and TRBJ2-3; tentatively, D is TRBD2 (6 bases). V lost 4 bases, J lost 1 base, and 15 bases lay in between. The CDR3 has 16 amino acids. The germline V gene has CDR1 SEHNR and CDR2 FQNEAQ (reference sequence). The CDR3 region has the DNA TGTGCCAGCAGCTCCACAACTTGGGGGGGCACAGATACGCAGTATTTT. It codes for CASSSTTWGGTDTQYF.

On this clone: At one boundary the junction diverges from the germline segment, which might be a read error. This same CDR3 is encoded by further DNA sequences in the sample. The chain joins TRBV7-9 to TRBJ1-1, with TRBD1 as a possible D gene (6 bases). This CDR3 contains 12 residues. Per the germline V gene, CDR1 is SEHNR and CDR2 is FQNEAQ (reference sequence). CDR3 in amino acids: CATTQGPTEAFF. The CDR3 DNA reads as TGTGCCACTACTCAGGGGCCGACTGAAGCTTTCTTC.

This rearrangement joins TRBV29-1 to TRBJ2-5; 10 positions agree with TRBD2. CDR1 and CDR2 from the germline V gene are SQVTM and ANQGSEA. V lost 3 bases and J lost 5; bases outside the gene matches: 6. The CDR3 runs to 14 residues. CDR3 in DNA: TGCAGCGTTGATGGACTAGCGGCTTTCGAGACCCAGTACTTC. Its protein is CSVDGLAAFETQYF.

The rearrangement uses TRBV19 and TRBJ1-1; D is undetermined. Germline-derived CDR1 and CDR2 are LNHDA and SQIVND (reference sequence). The CDR3 totals 14 residues. Trimming took off 3 bases at V and 6 bases at J, with 14 bases between the two ends. The CDR3 DNA reads as TGTGCCAGTAGTATTTCTTCCACGGGTCCTGAAGCTTTCTTT. Amino acids: CASSISSTGPEAFF. The full variable domain, in which reference TRBV19 and TRBJ1-1 provide the parts outside the CDR3, is DGGITQSPKYLFRKEGQNVTLSCEQNLNHDAMYWYRQDPGQGLRLIYYSQIVNDFQKGDIAEGYSVSREKKESFPLTVTSAQKNPTAFYLCASSISSTGPEAFFGQGTRLTVV.

This clone was picked up one time. The chain joins TRBV28 to TRBJ2-7; D ambiguous. V was trimmed by 6 bases and J by 0 bases, leaving 18 bases between them. This CDR3 has 16 amino acids. Germline CDR1 MDHEN, CDR2 SYDVKM. The CDR3 spells CASSLNTIASSYEQYF. The CDR3 DNA follows: TGTGCCAGCAGCCTAAATACTATTGCAAGCTCCTACGAGCAGTACTTC.

The V gene is TRBV27, the J gene TRBJ2-5; D perhaps matches TRBD2 (6 bases). The CDR3 has 13 residues. CDR1 MNHEY and CDR2 SMNVEV come from the germline V gene (reference sequence). The germline V and J ends were trimmed by 6 bases and 7 bases, with 15 bases remaining between them. CDR3 residues: CASSLGVGGTQYF. The DNA for the CDR3 is TGTGCCAGCAGCTTAGGGGTCGGGGGGACCCAGTACTTC.